This T cell receptor beta chain came from a study of blood T cells in healthy people across ages. Points from the study as a whole: Fewer expanded clones and more diversity marked long-lived versus aged donors.

Germline assignment: CDR1 SGHRS and CDR2 YFSETQ. The CDR3 loop spans 16 amino acids. With 2 bases removed from V and 1 base from J, the gap between germline ends came to 15 bases. Through a sample-barcoded 5' primer and a J-beta primer mix, a second PCR was run for about 6 to 11 cycles. One entry per CDR3 protein results from TCRdb running MiXCR on the 5' RACE reads. The table lists about 620,000 distinct CDR3 sequences, 52% of them singletons, with about 14% in the top ten. Regarding this clonotype: Its antigen is not identified.

The sequencing sample was made of blood. The chain uses TRBV5-1 and TRBJ1-1; D may be TRBD1 (6 bases). The origin of this receptor is a woman aged 80 or over in good health. CDR3: CASSLTGKYGNTEAFF. The CDR3 DNA follows: TGCGCCAGCAGCTTAACAGGGAAATACGGGAACACTGAAGCTTTCTTT.